Listed below are T cell receptor beta chains from one sample, sequenced in a study of a mutant IDH1 vaccine in newly diagnosed glioma. Sequencing used immunoSEQ multiplex PCR; TCRdb keeps in-frame clones, though not all of them. Found here are 50,000 to 85,000 clones, about 80% of them singletons; the top ten hold about an eighth. No antigen has been identified for these receptors. Here the sequenced sample was PBMCs, taken from a glioma patient whose treatment included an IDH1 peptide vaccine. These receptors originate from a young man with glioma. CDR3s include the opening cysteine and the closing phenylalanine or tryptophan. The order of the fields is J gene, V gene, D gene, CDR3 length, clone size, CDR3 DNA, CDR3 protein. A D gene is named only where the DNA matches it firmly. Clone size is given for some rows only: seen once, a few or many times, or a class if the clone is expanded.

>TRBJ2-1|TRBV4-3|TRBD2|15|.
TGCGCCAGCAGCCGACGTAAGCGGGAGATCGATGAGCAGTTCTTC
CASSRRKREIDEQFF
>TRBJ2-1|TRBV19|.|13|.
TGTGCCAGTAGTATTAACAGGGCGAATGAGCAGTTCTTC
CASSINRANEQFF
>TRBJ1-2|TRBV13|.|15|.
TGTGCCAGCAGCTCAGCCGATCATCTAGACTATGGCTACACCTTC
CASSSADHLDYGYTF
>TRBJ1-5|TRBV7-9|.|16|.
TGTGCCAGCAGCTTGGAACAGGGAACTAGCAATCAGCCCCAGCATTTT
CASSLEQGTSNQPQHF
>TRBJ1-1|TRBV7-9|.|14|.
TGTGCCAGCAGCTTAGTGGGGGAAGGGACTGAAGCTTTCTTT
CASSLVGEGTEAFF
>TRBJ2-7|TRBV30|TRBD1|14|.
TGTGCCTGGAGCCTTCAGGGGGCCGGGTACGAGCAGTACTTC
CAWSLQGAGYEQYF
>TRBJ2-3|TRBV7-9|TRBD2|18|.
TGTGCCAGCAGTTTGACTAGCGGGGGAGTCAGAAGCACAGATACGCAGTATTTT
CASSLTSGGVRSTDTQYF
>TRBJ1-1|TRBV10-2|.|12|few
TGCGCCAGCAGGGTAGGGGACACTGAAGCTTTCTTT
CASRVGDTEAFF
>TRBJ1-5|TRBV19|TRBD1|17|.
TGTGCCAGTAGAACCAAGGGGGCGGGGGAGGGCAATCAGCCCCAGCATTTT
CASRTKGAGEGNQPQHF
>TRBJ2-7|TRBV19|.|14|.
TGTGCCAGTAGCGACAGGTCTGACTCCTACGAGCAGTACTTC
CASSDRSDSYEQYF
>TRBJ1-2|TRBV4-1|.|13|.
TGCGCCAGCAGCCAACAGGGGTTGGGTGGCTACACCTTC
CASSQQGLGGYTF
>TRBJ2-5|TRBV7-2|.|15|few
TGTGCCAGCAGCTTGAGGCGGGGATACCAAGAGACCCAGTACTTC
CASSLRRGYQETQYF
>TRBJ2-7|TRBV18|TRBD1|13|.
TGTGCCAGCTCGCAGGACAGGGGCGACGAGCAGTACTTC
CASSQDRGDEQYF
>TRBJ1-1|TRBV29-1|.|13|.
TGCAGCGTTGAAGATGGGGTTTGCACTGAAGCTTTCTTT
CSVEDGVCTEAFF
>TRBJ1-2|TRBV5-8|.|12|once
TGTGCCAGCAGCTTGGTGGGGCTCGGCTACACCTTC
CASSLVGLGYTF
>TRBJ1-1|TRBV6-1|TRBD1|15|.
TGTGCCAGCAGGAGACAGGGAGGGGCCCCCACTGAAGCTTTCTTT
CASRRQGGAPTEAFF
>TRBJ2-7|TRBV5-1|TRBD1|15|.
TGCGCCAGCAGCTTGGTCGGACAGGGAATTCGCGAGCAGTACTTC
CASSLVGQGIREQYF
>TRBJ2-1|TRBV2|TRBD2|12|.
TGTGCCAGTGTGGAGGCGGGGGATGAGCAGTTCTTC
CASVEAGDEQFF
>TRBJ1-1|TRBV18|TRBD1|16|.
TGTGCCAGCTCACCTGGACAGGGAGGGTTGATCACTGAAGCTTTCTTT
CASSPGQGGLITEAFF
>TRBJ1-2|TRBV15|.|16|.
TGTGCCACCAGCAGCCAGCTCACACCACGCACTGGTGGCTACACCTTC
CATSSQLTPRTGGYTF
>TRBJ1-4|TRBV7-9|.|11|.
TGTGCCAGCAGCTTCACTGAAAAACTGTTTTTT
CASSFTEKLFF
>TRBJ2-1|TRBV27|.|17|once
TGTGCCAGCAGTTTAACCTCGAGGACACGGATTAACAATGAGCAGTTCTTC
CASSLTSRTRINNEQFF
>TRBJ1-5|TRBV18|.|17|.
TGTGCCAGCTCACCGGTAGCCCAGGGGTCAGGCAATCAGCCCCAGCATTTT
CASSPVAQGSGNQPQHF
>TRBJ1-5|TRBV5-1|.|15|.
TGCGCCAGCAGCTTGGGACCGACAGGCGATCAGCCCCAGCATTTT
CASSLGPTGDQPQHF
>TRBJ2-2|TRBV4-3|TRBD2|15|.
TGCGCCAGCAGCCAGACTAGCGGGGACACCGGGGAGCTGTTTTTT
CASSQTSGDTGELFF
>TRBJ2-7|TRBV11-2|.|16|.
TGTGCCAGCAGCTTAGTTCCAGGGCCGAGCTCCTACGAGCAGTACTTC
CASSLVPGPSSYEQYF
>TRBJ1-1|TRBV18|.|14|.
TGTGCCAGCTCACCGGGACACTGGGGCACTGAAGCTTTCTTT
CASSPGHWGTEAFF